The sequence of this T cell receptor beta chain was determined in a study of radiation and T cells in renal cell carcinoma. As for the study in general: Nephrectomy followed 15 Gy stereotactic body radiation by 4 weeks.

CDR3 length equals 14 residues. The V segment lost 5 bases and the J segment 6 bases; nucleotides outside the gene matches: 7. Germline CDR1 is MNHEY and CDR2 is SVGAGI. Time point indicated: blood 2 weeks post-SBRT. Treatment defined: 15 Gy SBRT to primary tumor, nephrectomy 4 weeks later. The patient's renal cell carcinoma had clear cell pathology. Assay used: immunoSEQ multiplex PCR; TCRdb lists only in-frame clones, some missing. In the table there are roughly 140,000 clones, 87% of which are singletons. The sequence was collected from a woman aged 50 to 65 with renal cell carcinoma. This sample comprised blood, obtained from a patient whose treatment included radiotherapy and nephrectomy. The chain has TRBV6-5 and TRBJ1-5, with 7 bases fitting TRBD1. CDR3 sequence: CASSTGVRRQPQHF. CDR3 DNA: TGTGCCAGCAGTACAGGGGTTAGGCGTCAGCCCCAGCATTTT.